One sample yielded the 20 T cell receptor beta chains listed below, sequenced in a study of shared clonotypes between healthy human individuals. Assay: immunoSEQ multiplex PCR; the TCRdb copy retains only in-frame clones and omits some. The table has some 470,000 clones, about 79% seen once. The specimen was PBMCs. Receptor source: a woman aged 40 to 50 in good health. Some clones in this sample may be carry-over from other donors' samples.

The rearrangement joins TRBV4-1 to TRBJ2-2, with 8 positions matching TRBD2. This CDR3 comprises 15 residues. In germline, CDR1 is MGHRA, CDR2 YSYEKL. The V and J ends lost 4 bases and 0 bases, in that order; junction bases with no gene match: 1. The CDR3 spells CASSPGLANTGELFF. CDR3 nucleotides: TGCGCCAGCAGCCCGGGACTAGCGAACACCGGGGAGCTGTTTTTT.

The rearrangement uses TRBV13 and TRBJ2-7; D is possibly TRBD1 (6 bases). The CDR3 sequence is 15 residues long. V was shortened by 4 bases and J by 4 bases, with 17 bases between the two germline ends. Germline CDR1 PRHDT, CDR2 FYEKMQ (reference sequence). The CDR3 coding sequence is TGTGCCAGCAGCTCAAACAACAGGGCGACGTACGAGCAGTACTTC. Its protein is CASSSNNRATYEQYF.

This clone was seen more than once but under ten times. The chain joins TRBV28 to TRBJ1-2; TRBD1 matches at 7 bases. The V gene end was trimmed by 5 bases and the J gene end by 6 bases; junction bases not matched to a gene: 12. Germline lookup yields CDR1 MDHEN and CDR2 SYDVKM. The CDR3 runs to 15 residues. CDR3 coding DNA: TGTGCCAGCAGTCCCTTTATAGGGGGCGCGAATGGCTACACCTTC. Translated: CASSPFIGGANGYTF.

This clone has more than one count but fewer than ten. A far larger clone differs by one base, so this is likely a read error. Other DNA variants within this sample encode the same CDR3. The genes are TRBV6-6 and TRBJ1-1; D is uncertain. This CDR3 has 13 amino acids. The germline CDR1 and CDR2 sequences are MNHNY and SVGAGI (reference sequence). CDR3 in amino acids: CASSRTENTEAFF. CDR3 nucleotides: TGTGCCAGCAGTCGAACAGAGAACACTGAAGCTTTCTTC.

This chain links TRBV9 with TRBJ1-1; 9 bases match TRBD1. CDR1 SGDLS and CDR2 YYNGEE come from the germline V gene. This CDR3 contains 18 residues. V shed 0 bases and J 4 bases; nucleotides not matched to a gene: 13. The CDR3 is CASSVGMGQGGIGTEAFF. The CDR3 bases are TGTGCCAGCAGCGTAGGGATGGGACAGGGAGGAATCGGCACTGAAGCTTTCTTT.

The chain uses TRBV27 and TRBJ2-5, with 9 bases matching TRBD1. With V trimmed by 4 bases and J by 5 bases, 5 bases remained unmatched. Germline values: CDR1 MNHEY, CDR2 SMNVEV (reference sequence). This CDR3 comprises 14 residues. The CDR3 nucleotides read TGTGCCAGCAGTTCGTACAGGGGGCTGGAGACCCAGTACTTC. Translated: CASSSYRGLETQYF.

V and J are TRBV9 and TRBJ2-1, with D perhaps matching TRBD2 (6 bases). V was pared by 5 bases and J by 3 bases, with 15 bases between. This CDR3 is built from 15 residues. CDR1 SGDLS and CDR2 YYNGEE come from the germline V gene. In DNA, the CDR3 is TGTGCCAGCAGGGGAGGCGGGACTGGCTACAATGAGCAGTTCTTC. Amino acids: CASRGGGTGYNEQFF.

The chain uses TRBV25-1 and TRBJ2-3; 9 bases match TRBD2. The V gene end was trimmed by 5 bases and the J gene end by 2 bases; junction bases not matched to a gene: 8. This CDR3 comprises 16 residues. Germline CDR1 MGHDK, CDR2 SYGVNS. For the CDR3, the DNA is TGTGCCAGCAGTATAGGACTAGCGAGTTACACAGATACGCAGTATTTT. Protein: CASSIGLASYTDTQYF.

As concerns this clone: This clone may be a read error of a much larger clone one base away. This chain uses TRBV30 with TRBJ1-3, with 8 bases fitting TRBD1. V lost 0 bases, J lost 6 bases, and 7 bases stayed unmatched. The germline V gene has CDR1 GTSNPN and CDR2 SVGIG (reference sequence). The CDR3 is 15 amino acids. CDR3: CAWSVCDRGKNTIYF. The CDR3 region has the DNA TGTGCCTGGAGTGTATGTGACAGGGGAAAAAACACCATATATTTT. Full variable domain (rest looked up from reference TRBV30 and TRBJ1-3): SQTIHQWPATLVQPVGSPLSLECTVEGTSNPNLYWYRQAAGRGLQLLFYSVGIGQISSEVPQNLSASRPQDRQFILSSKKLLLSDSGFYLCAWSVCDRGKNTIYFGEGSWLTVV.

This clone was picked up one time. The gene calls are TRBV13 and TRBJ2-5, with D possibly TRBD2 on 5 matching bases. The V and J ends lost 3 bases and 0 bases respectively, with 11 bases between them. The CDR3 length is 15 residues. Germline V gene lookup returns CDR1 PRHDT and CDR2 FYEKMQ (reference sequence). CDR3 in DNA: TGTGCCAGCAGCTTTCGGTGGCGGGACCAAGAGACCCAGTACTTC. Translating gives CASSFRWRDQETQYF.

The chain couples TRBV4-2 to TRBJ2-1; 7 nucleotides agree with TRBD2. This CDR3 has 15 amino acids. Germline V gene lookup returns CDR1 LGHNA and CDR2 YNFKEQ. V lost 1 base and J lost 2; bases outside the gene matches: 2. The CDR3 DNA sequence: TGTGCCAGCAGCCAAGGCACTAGCGCCTACAATGAGCAGTTCTTC. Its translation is CASSQGTSAYNEQFF.

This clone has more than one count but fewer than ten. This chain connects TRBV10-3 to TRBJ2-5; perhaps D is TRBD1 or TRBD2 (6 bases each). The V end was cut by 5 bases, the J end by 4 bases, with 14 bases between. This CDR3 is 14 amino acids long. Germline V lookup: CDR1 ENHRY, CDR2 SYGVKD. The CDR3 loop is CAISSGAGGETQYF. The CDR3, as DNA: TGTGCCATCAGTTCGGGGGCAGGAGGAGAGACCCAGTACTTC.

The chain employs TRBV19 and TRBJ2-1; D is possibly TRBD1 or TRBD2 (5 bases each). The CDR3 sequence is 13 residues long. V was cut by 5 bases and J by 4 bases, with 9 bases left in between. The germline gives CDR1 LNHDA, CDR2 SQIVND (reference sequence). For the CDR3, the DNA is TGTGCCAGTAGTGTTGGGGGTTACAATGAGCAGTTCTTC. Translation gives CASSVGGYNEQFF.

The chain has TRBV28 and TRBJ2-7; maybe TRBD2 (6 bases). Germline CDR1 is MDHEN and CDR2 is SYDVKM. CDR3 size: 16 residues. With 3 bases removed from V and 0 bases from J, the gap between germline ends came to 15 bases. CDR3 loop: CASSFRISGSSYEQYF. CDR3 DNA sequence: TGTGCCAGCAGTTTTAGGATTAGCGGAAGCTCCTACGAGCAGTACTTC.

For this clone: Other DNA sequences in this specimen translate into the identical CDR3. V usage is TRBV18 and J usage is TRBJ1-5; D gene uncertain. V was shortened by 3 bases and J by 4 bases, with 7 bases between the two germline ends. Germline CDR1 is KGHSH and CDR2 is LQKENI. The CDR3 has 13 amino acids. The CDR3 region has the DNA TGTGCCAGCTCACCGGACGGAAATCAGCCCCAGCATTTT. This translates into CASSPDGNQPQHF.

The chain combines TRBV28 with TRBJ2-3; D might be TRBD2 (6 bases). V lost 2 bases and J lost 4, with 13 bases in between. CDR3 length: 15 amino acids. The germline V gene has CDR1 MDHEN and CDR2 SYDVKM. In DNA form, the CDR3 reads TGTGCCAGCAGTTTAACGCGGGCGGGATCAGATACGCAGTATTTT. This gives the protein CASSLTRAGSDTQYF.

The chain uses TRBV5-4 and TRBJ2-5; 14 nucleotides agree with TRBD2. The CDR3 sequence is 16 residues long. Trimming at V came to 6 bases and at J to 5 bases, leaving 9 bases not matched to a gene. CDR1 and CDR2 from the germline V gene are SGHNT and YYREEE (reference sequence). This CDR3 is CASNLGTSGSDETQYF. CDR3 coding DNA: TGTGCCAGCAATCTCGGGACTAGCGGGAGCGATGAGACCCAGTACTTC. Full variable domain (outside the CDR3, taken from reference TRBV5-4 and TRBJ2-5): ETGVTQSPTHLIKTRGQQVTLRCSSQSGHNTVSWYQQALGQGPQFIFQYYREEENGRGNFPPRFSGLQFPNYSSELNVNALELDDSALYLCASNLGTSGSDETQYFGPGTRLLVL.

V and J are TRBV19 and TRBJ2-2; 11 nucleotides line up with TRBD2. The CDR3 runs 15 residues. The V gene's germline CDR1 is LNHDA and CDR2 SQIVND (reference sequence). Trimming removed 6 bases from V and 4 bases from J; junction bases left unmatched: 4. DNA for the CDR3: TGTGCCAGTAGAACGGGACTAGCGGCCACCGGGGAGCTGTTTTTT. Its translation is CASRTGLAATGELFF.

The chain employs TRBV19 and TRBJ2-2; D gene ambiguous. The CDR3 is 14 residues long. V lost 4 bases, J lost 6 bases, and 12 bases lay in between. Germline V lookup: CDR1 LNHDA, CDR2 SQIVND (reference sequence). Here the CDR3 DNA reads TGTGCCAGTAGTAAACTGGCGACCCCCGGGGAGCTGTTTTTT. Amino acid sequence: CASSKLATPGELFF.

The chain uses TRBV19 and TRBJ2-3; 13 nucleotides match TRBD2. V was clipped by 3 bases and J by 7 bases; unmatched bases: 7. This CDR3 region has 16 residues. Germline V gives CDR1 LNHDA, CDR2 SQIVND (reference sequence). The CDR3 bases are TGTGCCAGTAGTATTCAGGGACTAGCGGGAAGGAATACGCAGTATTTT. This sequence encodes CASSIQGLAGRNTQYF. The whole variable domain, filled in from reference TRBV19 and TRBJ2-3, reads DGGITQSPKYLFRKEGQNVTLSCEQNLNHDAMYWYRQDPGQGLRLIYYSQIVNDFQKGDIAEGYSVSREKKESFPLTVTSAQKNPTAFYLCASSIQGLAGRNTQYFGPGTRLTVL.